A single T cell receptor (beta chain) is shown here with its context. This clone was counted between two and nine times. The antigen this receptor binds is unknown. Base-call qualities are not available, and no considerably larger clone is one nucleotide away. The entry originates in a study of blood T cell repertoires in COVID-19 (dated by TCRdb to about 2020). The study in broad terms: The collaborator samples originated in the United States, Italy and Spain and spanned the acute and convalescent phases of COVID-19. The material from the prospective study consisted of cDNA or gDNA derived from T cells, B-cell-depleted T cells, or PBMCs. Deeply sampled blood TCRbeta repertoires from subjects exposed to, actively infected with, or recovered from COVID-19 were included in the dataset. The repertoires were released in a freely available public database intended as a resource for research on the immune response to SARS-CoV-2. Samples came from the ongoing ImmuneRACE study (first 160 participants) plus 1,254 subjects from 6 global collaborators. Sample metadata almost always included a de-identified subject ID, COVID-19 status, age in years and sex. Where HLA class I and class II types were available, the types were taken from metadata supplied by the sample provider, not from assay-based typing. Overall study outcomes, separate from this receptor: The amount of clinical and demographic metadata varied by source and participant and was provided uncurated.

The germline V gene yields SNHLY for CDR1 and FYNNEI for CDR2. The CDR3 sequence holds 15 residues, the cysteine and phenylalanine included. Only the CDR3 DNA is retained, 45 bases long and in frame from the first base. The germline V and J ends show losses of 6 bases and 6 bases respectively, and no gene match explains 11 bases of the junction. Participants in the prospective study were enrolled through a virtual design, were aged 18 to 89 years, and lived in roughly 26 United States geographic areas. To assign participants to cohorts, the prospective study relied on clinical history that participants themselves reported in a screening survey and a study questionnaire. For ImmuneRACE Cohort 3, a participant was defined as recovered based on two consecutive negative NP/OP PCR tests, clearance by a healthcare professional, or resolution of symptoms. In the prospective study, whole blood, serum and a nasopharyngeal or oropharyngeal swab were collected from each participant by mobile phlebotomists. Prospective study participants could optionally give additional blood draws and questionnaires over a roughly 2-month period. Before DNA extraction, blood samples from the prospective study were shipped at room temperature or frozen.

TCRbeta CDR3 regions were amplified from genomic DNA by means of the immunoSEQ Assay, a bias-controlled multiplex PCR. Turning to the authors' computational methods: Within the assay, amplification of reference gene primers was used to estimate how many nucleated cells each sample contained. To quantify the absolute abundance of each unique TCRbeta CDR3 rearrangement, sequence reads were collapsed and filtered. Productive Simpson clonality was computed per sample as the square root of Simpson's diversity index over productive rearrangements. TCRdb obtained this table from immuneACCESS and retained in-frame rearrangements with V and J assigned. These tables miss some clones; where compared with another copy, unresolved V genes account for less than half of the shortfall, and the remainder is unexplained. For V, J and clone size, that table is used; D and trimming come from the DNA. In this sample the table shows 350,000 to 400,000 clones, under 90% of which occur a single time. Approximately 1.5% of the sample is held by the ten biggest clonotypes.

Recombination linked TRBV2 to TRBJ1-5; 7 bases in between match TRBD1. The material sequenced was PBMCs or T cells enriched from blood (not recorded which). The TCR was taken from a woman younger than 45 who had recovered from COVID-19. The nucleotides are TGTGCCAGCAGCGGGGAGTCAGGGGGAGGTCAGCCCCAGCATTTT. Its translation is CASSGESGGGQPQHF.